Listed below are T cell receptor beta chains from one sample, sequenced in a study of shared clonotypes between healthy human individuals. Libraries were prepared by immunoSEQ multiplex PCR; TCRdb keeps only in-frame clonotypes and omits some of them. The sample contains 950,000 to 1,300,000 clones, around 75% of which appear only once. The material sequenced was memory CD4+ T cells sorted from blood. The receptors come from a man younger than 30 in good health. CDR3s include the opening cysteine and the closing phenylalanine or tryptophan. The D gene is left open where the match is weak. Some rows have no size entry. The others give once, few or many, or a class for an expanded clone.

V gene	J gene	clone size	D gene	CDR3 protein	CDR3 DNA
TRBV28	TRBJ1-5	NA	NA	CASSFSPSAQPQHF	TGTGCCAGCAGTTTCAGCCCCTCTGCACAGCCCCAGCATTTT
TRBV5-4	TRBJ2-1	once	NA	CASSGRGRGSPYNEQFF	TGTGCCAGCAGCGGTAGGGGTCGGGGCTCACCCTACAATGAGCAGTTCTTC
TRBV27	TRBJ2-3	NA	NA	CAPNRDTQYF	TGTGCCCCCAACCGAGATACGCAGTATTTT
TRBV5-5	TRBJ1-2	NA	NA	CASSSVGAEIGYGYTF	TGTGCCAGCAGCTCCGTTGGGGCCGAGATCGGGTATGGCTACACCTTC
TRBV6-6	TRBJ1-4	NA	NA	CASSYPGEKLFF	TGTGCCAGCAGTTACCCGGGTGAAAAACTGTTTTTT
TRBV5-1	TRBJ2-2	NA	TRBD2	CASSSALAGAATGELFF	TGCGCCAGCAGCTCGGCTTTGGCGGGAGCGGCCACCGGGGAGCTGTTTTTT
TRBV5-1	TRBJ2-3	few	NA	CASSRPEEDTQYF	TGCGCCAGCAGCCGGCCCGAGGAAGATACGCAGTATTTT
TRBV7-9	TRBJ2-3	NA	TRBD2	CASSKTAGGPTDTQYF	TGTGCCAGCAGCAAGACAGCGGGAGGGCCCACAGATACGCAGTATTTT
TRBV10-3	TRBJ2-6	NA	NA	CATDRGPISGANVLTF	TGTGCCACCGATAGGGGACCCATCTCTGGGGCCAACGTCCTGACTTTC
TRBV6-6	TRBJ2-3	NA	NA	CASSFIDTDTQYF	TGTGCCAGCAGTTTTATAGACACAGATACGCAGTATTTT
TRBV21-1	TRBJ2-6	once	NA	CASSKLKGQVSSGANVLTF	TGTGCCAGCAGCAAACTAAAAGGACAGGTAAGCTCTGGGGCCAACGTCCTGACTTTC
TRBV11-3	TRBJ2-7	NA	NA	CASSSIGGGEQYF	TGTGCCAGCAGCTCCATTGGGGGAGGCGAGCAGTACTTC
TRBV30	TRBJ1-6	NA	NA	CAWSVDRGNSPLHF	TGTGCCTGGAGTGTGGACAGAGGGAATTCACCCCTCCACTTT
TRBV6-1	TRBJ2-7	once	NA	CASSPLTGRYEQYF	TGTGCCAGCAGCCCGCTTACGGGACGGTACGAGCAGTACTTC
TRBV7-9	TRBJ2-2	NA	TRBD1	CASSPPTGGTGELFF	TGTGCCAGCAGCCCCCCAACAGGGGGTACCGGGGAGCTGTTTTTT
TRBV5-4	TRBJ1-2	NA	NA	CASSLSGDYGYTF	TGTGCCAGCAGCTTATCGGGGGACTATGGCTACACCTTC
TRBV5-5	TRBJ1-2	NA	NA	CASSLQRDGYTF	TGTGCCAGCAGTTTACAGCGGGACGGCTACACCTTC
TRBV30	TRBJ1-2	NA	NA	CACRLPTVIGGYTF	TGTGCCTGCCGACTCCCCACCGTGATTGGTGGCTACACCTTC
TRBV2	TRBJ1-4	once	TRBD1	CASTAGGAREKLFF	TGTGCCAGCACTGCAGGGGGGGCTAGGGAAAAACTGTTTTTT
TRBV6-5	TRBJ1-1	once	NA	CASSSSWQGTEAFF	TGTGCCAGCAGCTCCTCTTGGCAGGGCACTGAAGCTTTCTTT
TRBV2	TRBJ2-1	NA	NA	CASRPEGPMTFF	TGTGCCAGCAGGCCCGAAGGGCCAATGACGTTCTTC
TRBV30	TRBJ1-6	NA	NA	CAWSARVSYNSPLHF	TGTGCCTGGAGTGCTAGGGTATCCTATAATTCACCCCTCCACTTT
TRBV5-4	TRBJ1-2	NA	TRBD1	CASSPQGQSYGYTF	TGTGCCAGCAGCCCACAGGGACAGTCCTACGGCTACACCTTC
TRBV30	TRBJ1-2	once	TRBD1	CAWSPMGWDRGIYTF	TGTGCCTGGAGTCCGATGGGTTGGGACAGGGGAATTTACACCTTC
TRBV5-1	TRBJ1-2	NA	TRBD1	CASSPGTASNYGYTF	TGCGCCAGCAGCCCGGGGACAGCCTCTAACTATGGCTACACCTTC
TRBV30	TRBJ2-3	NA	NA	CAWKPSAVSFGGQYF	TGTGCCTGGAAGCCTAGTGCCGTCTCATTTGGGGGGCAGTATTTT